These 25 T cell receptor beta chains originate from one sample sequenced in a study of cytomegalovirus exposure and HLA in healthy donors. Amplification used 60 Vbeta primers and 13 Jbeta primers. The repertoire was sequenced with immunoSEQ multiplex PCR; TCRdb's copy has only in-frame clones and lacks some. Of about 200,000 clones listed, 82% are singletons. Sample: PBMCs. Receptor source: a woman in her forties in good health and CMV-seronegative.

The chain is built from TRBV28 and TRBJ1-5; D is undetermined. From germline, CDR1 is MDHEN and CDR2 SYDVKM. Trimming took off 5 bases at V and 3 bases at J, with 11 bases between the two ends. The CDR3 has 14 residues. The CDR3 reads CASSHPGYNQPQHF. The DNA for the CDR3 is TGTGCCAGCAGTCACCCCGGTTACAATCAGCCCCAGCATTTT.

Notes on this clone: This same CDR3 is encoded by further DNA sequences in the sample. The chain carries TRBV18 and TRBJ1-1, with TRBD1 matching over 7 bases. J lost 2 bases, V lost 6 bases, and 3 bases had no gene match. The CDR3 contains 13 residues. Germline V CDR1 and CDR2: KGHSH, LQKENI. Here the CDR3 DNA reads TGTGCCAGCTCCCGGACAGGAAACACTGAAGCTTTCTTT. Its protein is CASSRTGNTEAFF.

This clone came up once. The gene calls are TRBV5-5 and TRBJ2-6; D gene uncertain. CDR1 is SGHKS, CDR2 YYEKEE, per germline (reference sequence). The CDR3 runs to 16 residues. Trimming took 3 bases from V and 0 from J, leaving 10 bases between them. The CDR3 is CASSSHRVSGANVLTF. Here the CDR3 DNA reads TGTGCCAGCAGCTCACACCGTGTCTCTGGGGCCAACGTCCTGACTTTC. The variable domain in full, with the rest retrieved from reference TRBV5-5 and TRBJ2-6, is DAGVTQSPTHLIKTRGQQVTLRCSPISGHKSVSWYQQVLGQGPQFIFQYYEKEERGRGNFPDRFSARQFPNYSSELNVNALLLGDSALYLCASSSHRVSGANVLTFGAGSRLTVL.

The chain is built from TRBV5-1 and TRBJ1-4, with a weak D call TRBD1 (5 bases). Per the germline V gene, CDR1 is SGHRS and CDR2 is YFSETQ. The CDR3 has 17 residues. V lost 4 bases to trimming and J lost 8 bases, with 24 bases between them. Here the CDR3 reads CASSHLGNKGFGEKLFF. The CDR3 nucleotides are TGCGCCAGCAGCCATTTAGGGAATAAGGGGTTTGGCGAAAAACTGTTTTTT.

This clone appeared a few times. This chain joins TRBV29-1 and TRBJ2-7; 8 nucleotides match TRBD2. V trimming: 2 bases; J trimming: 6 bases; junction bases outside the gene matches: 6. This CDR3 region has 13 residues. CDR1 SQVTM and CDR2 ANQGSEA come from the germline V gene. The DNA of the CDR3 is TGCAGCGTTGAACTAGCGGGCACAATCGAGCAGTACTTC. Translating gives CSVELAGTIEQYF.

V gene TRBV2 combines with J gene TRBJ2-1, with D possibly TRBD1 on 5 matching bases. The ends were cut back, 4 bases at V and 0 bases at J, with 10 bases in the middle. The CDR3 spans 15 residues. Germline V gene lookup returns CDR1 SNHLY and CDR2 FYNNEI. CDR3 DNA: TGTGCCAGCAGTGGGGGCTATAGCTCCTACAATGAGCAGTTCTTC. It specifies CASSGGYSSYNEQFF.

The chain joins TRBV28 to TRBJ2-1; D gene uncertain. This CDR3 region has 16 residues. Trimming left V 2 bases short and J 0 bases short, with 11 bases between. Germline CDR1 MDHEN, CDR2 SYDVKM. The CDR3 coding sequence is TGTGCCAGCAGTTTAGTGGTTCCGAGCTCCTACAATGAGCAGTTCTTC. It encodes CASSLVVPSSYNEQFF. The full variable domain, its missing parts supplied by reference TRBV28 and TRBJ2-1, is DVKVTQSSRYLVKRTGEKVFLECVQDMDHENMFWYRQDPGLGLRLIYFSYDVKMKEKGDIPEGYSVSREKKERFSLILESASTNQTSMYLCASSLVVPSSYNEQFFGPGTRLTVL.

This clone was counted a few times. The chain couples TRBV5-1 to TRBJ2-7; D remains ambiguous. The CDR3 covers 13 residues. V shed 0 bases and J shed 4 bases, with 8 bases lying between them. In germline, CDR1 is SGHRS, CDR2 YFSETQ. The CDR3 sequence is CASSLDSEYEQYF. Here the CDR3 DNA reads TGCGCCAGCAGCTTGGATTCTGAGTACGAGCAGTACTTC.

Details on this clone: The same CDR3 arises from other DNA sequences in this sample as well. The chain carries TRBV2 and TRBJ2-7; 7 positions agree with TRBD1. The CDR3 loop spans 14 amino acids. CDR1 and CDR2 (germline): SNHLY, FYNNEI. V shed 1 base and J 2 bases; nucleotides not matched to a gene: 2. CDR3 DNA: TGTGCCAGCAGTGAAGAGCAGGGGGCCTACGAGCAGTACTTC. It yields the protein CASSEEQGAYEQYF.

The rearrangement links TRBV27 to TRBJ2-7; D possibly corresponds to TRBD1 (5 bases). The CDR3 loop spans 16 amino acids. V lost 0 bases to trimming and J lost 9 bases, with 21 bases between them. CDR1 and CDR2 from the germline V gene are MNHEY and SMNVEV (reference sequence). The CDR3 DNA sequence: TGTGCCAGCAGTTTATCTCGCGACAGTTCTCCTAGGGCGCAGTACTTC. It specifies CASSLSRDSSPRAQYF.

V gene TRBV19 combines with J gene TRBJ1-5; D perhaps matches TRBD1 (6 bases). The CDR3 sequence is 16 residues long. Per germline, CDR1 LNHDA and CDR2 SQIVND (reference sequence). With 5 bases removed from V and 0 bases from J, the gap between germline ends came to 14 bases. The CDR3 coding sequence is TGTGCCAGTAGTCCACCGGGACACCTTAGCAATCAGCCCCAGCATTTT. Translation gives CASSPPGHLSNQPQHF. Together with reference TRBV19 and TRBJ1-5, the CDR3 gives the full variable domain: DGGITQSPKYLFRKEGQNVTLSCEQNLNHDAMYWYRQDPGQGLRLIYYSQIVNDFQKGDIAEGYSVSREKKESFPLTVTSAQKNPTAFYLCASSPPGHLSNQPQHFGDGTRLSIL.

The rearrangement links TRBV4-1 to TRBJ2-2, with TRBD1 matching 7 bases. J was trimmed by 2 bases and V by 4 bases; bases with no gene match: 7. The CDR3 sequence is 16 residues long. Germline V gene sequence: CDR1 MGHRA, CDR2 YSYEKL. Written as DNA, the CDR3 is TGCGCCAGCAGCCCACCGGGACAGCTTAACACCGGGGAGCTGTTTTTT. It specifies CASSPPGQLNTGELFF.

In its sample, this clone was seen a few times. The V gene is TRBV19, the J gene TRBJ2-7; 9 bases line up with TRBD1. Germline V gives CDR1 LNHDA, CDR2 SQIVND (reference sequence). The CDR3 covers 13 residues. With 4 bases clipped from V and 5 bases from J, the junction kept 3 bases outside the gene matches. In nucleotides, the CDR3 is TGTGCCAGTAGTACCGGGACAGGGAACGAGCAGTACTTC. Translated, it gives CASSTGTGNEQYF.

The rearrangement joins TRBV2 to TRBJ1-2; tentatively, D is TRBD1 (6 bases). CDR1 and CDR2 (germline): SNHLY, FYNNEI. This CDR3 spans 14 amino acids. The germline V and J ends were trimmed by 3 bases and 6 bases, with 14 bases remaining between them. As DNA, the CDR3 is TGTGCCAGCAGTGAGACGGGGGGGGCTGATGGCTACACCTTC. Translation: CASSETGGADGYTF.

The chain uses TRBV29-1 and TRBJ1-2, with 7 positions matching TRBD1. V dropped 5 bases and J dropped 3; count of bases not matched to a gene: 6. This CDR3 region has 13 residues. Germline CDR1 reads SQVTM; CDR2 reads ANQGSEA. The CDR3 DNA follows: TGCAGCGTTCTTGGCCAGGGGGACTATGGCTACACCTTC. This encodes CSVLGQGDYGYTF.

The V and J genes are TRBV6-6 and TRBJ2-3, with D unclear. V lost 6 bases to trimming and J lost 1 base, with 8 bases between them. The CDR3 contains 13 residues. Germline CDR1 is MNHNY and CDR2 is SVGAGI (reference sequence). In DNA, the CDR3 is TGTGCCAGCAGAGAAACAGGCACAGATACGCAGTATTTT. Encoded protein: CASRETGTDTQYF.

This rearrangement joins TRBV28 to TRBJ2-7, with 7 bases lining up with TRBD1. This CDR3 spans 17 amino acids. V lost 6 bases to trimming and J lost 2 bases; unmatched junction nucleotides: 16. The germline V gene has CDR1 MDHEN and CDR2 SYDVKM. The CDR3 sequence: CASREGTARYTAYEQYF. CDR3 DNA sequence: TGTGCCAGCAGGGAAGGGACAGCACGCTACACTGCCTACGAGCAGTACTTC.

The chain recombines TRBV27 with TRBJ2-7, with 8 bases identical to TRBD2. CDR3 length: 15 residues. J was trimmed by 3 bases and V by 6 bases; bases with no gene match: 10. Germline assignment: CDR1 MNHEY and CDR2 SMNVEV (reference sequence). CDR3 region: CASSLLGLGNYEQYF. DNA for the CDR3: TGTGCCAGCAGCCTTTTGGGACTAGGGAACTACGAGCAGTACTTC.

CDR3 coding DNA: TGTGCCAGCGGAGCGACTAGCCCTACCTACAATGAGCAGTTCTTC. It yields the protein CASGATSPTYNEQFF. The chain combines TRBV6-5 with TRBJ2-1, with 7 bases aligning to TRBD2. The CDR3 covers 15 residues. The germline V gene encodes CDR1 MNHEY and CDR2 SVGAGI. V was clipped by 8 bases and J by 2 bases; unmatched bases: 9.

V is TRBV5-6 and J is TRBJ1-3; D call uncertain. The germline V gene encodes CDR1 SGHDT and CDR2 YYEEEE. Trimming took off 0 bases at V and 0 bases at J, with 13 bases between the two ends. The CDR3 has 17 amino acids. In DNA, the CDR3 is TGTGCCAGCAGCTTGGCCATCGGCAGGTTCTCTGGAAACACCATATATTTT. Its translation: CASSLAIGRFSGNTIYF.

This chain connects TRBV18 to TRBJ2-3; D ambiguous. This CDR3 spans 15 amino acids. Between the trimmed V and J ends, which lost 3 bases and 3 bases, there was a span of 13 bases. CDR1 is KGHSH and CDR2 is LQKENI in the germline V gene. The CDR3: CASSPKVGPTDTQYF. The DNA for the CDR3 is TGTGCCAGCTCACCCAAGGTGGGCCCTACAGATACGCAGTATTTT. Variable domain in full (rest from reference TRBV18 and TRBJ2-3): NAGVMQNPRHLVRRRGQEARLRCSPMKGHSHVYWYRQLPEEGLKFMVYLQKENIIDESGMPKERFSAEFPKEGPSILRIQQVVRGDSAAYFCASSPKVGPTDTQYFGPGTRLTVL.

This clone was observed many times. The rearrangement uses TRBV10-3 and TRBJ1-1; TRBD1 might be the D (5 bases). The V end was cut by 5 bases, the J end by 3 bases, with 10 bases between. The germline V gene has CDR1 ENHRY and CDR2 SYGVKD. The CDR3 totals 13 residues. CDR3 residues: CAISPGTHTEAFF. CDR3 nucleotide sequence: TGTGCCATCAGTCCAGGGACTCACACTGAAGCTTTCTTT.

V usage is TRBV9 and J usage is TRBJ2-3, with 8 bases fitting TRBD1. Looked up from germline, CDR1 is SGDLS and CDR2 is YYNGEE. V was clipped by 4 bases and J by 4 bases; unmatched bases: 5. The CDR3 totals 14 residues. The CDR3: CASSSTGVADTQYF. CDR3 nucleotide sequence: TGTGCCAGCAGCTCGACAGGGGTCGCAGATACGCAGTATTTT.

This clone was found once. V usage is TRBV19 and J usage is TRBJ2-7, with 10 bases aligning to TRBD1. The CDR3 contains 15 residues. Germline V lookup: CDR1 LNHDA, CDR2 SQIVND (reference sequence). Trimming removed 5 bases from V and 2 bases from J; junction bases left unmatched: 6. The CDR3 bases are TGTGCCAGTAGTGCGGGGACAGGGGACCCCTACGAGCAGTACTTC. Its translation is CASSAGTGDPYEQYF.

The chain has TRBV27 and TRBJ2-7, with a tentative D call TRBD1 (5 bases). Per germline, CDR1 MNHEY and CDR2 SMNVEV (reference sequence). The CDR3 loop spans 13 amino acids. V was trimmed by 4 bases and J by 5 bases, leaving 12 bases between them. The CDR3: CASSSRIGDEQYF. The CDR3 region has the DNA TGTGCCAGCAGTTCCCGGATAGGGGACGAGCAGTACTTC.